This TCR beta chain emerged from a study of blood T cell repertoires in COVID-19. Study-wide background: The origin of the acute and convalescent COVID-19 samples was the United States, Italy and Spain. The cDNA or gDNA used as material had been derived from T cells, B-cell-depleted T cells, or PBMCs.

Participants spanned ages about 18 to 100 years and resided in roughly 22 US areas. The authors' processing: Amplification with reference gene primers provided the estimates of nucleated cell counts. This table comes from immunoSEQ multiplex PCR, and its TCRdb copy is limited to in-frame clones, with some not included. V and J calls and clone size follow that table, whereas D and trimming were derived from the DNA. The sample contains roughly 250,000 clones, roughly 93% of which appear only once. V was trimmed by 3 bases and J by 3 bases, leaving 12 bases between them. The germline V gene has CDR1 LNHDA and CDR2 SQIVND (reference sequence). The length of the CDR3 is 15 residues.

The chain links TRBV19 to TRBJ1-3; D is uncertain. Sequencing was performed on PBMCs or T cells enriched from blood (not recorded which). The sequence was collected from a woman aged 40 to 50 with acute COVID-19. The DNA of the CDR3 is TGTGCCAGTAGTATGGATTCGACTTTTGGAAACACCATATATTTT. It yields the protein CASSMDSTFGNTIYF.